This T cell receptor beta chain was sequenced for a study of blood T cell repertoires in COVID-19. Study background: Both acute and convalescent COVID-19 samples were obtained from the United States, Italy and Spain. The cDNA or gDNA used as material had been derived from T cells, B-cell-depleted T cells, or PBMCs.

CDR1 MNHEY and CDR2 SVGAGI come from the germline V gene. The CDR3 has 13 residues. Trimming took off 6 bases at V and 5 bases at J, with 11 bases between the two ends. The cohort comprised adults aged about 18 to 100 years residing in about two dozen US areas. For recovered donors of Cohort 3, there were two negative PCRs, clearance, or symptom resolution. The method was immunoSEQ multiplex PCR; TCRdb's version includes in-frame clones alone and lacks a portion of them. The profile shows 200,000 to 250,000 clones, over 65% of them singletons. The sequenced material came from PBMCs or T cells enriched from blood (not recorded which). This rearrangement joins TRBV6-5 to TRBJ2-1; a weak D match, TRBD1 (5 bases). This TCR was sampled from a woman aged 60-75 years who had recovered from COVID-19. The CDR3, as DNA: TGTGCCAGCAGGTCGGACACGAACAATGAGCAGTTCTTC. Translating gives CASRSDTNNEQFF.